This T cell receptor beta chain derives from a study of control samples from healthy donors and cancer patients. The CDR3 runs 16 residues. In germline, CDR1 is SGDLS, CDR2 YYNGEE. Trimming took off 3 bases at V and 2 bases at J, with 14 bases between the two ends. Produced via immunoSEQ multiplex PCR; TCRdb's table is partial and in-frame only. The sample has 150,000 or so clones; about 90% are singletons. J is TRBJ2-2 and V is TRBV9, with a possible D match to TRBD2 (5 bases). This receptor was identified in a man between 18 and 29 years old in good health. Specimen: blood. CDR3 sequence reads: CASSDLAPGNTGELFF. CDR3 DNA: TGTGCCAGCAGCGACCTAGCCCCTGGTAACACCGGGGAGCTGTTTTTT.